What follows is one T cell receptor (beta chain) and its context. There are 16 residues in the CDR3. The germline gives CDR1 LGHNT, CDR2 FRNRAP. The germline V and J ends were trimmed by 2 bases and 4 bases, with 17 bases remaining between them. This record belongs to a study of blood T cell repertoires in COVID-19. The overall study: Sites in the United States, Italy and Spain provided acute and convalescent COVID-19 samples. T cells, B-cell-depleted T cells, or PBMCs provided the cDNA or gDNA that served as material.

How the authors handled the data: Researchers report that nucleated cell counts were estimated from reference gene primer amplification. Generated by immunoSEQ multiplex PCR, the TCRdb table keeps only in-frame clones and is missing some. V, J and clone size are taken as reported in that table, and D and trimming were inferred from the DNA itself. The sample consists of fewer than 400,000 clones, 85% of them appearing once. This receptor was taken from a woman between 18 and 29 years old with acute or convalescent COVID-19. The chain links TRBV12-5 to TRBJ1-2; weak D call: TRBD1 (6 bases). Material: peripheral blood. The CDR3 is CASGLIRGATSYGYTF. The CDR3 coding sequence is TGTGCTAGTGGTTTGATCAGGGGTGCTACATCCTATGGCTACACCTTC.